The present T cell receptor beta chain was sequenced within a study of shared clonotypes between healthy human individuals. Profiled with immunoSEQ multiplex PCR; TCRdb holds only in-frame clones, not every one. The repertoire includes over a million clones, roughly 96% of them detected once, and approximately 1.1% sits in the top ten. Trimming shortened V by 0 bases and J by 8 bases, and 14 bases separated the two germline ends. Per germline, CDR1 GTSNPN and CDR2 SVGIG (reference sequence). The CDR3 sequence is 14 residues long. The chain is built from TRBV30 and TRBJ2-1; D tentatively reads TRBD1 or TRBD2 (5 bases each). The clonotype comes from a man younger than 40 in good health. Sequenced material: naive CD4+ T cells sorted from blood. Subset: CD45RA+ positively selected. The CDR3 loop reads CAWSVGVVQDEQFF. CDR3 DNA: TGTGCCTGGAGTGTGGGGGTAGTTCAGGATGAGCAGTTCTTC.